What follows are 10 T cell receptor beta chains derived from one specimen sequenced in a study of cytomegalovirus exposure and HLA in healthy donors. The PCR had 60 Vbeta and 13 Jbeta primers. The protocol was immunoSEQ multiplex PCR, while the TCRdb copy is restricted to in-frame clones and leaves out a portion. Counted here are about 200,000 clones, approximately 80% occurring once; the ten biggest clones make up 1.5% to 2%. Sequenced material: PBMCs. These receptor sequences come from a man aged 45-60 years in good health and CMV-seronegative.

The CDR3 loop is CASSIKRPGTGAPNILRYEQYF. DNA for the CDR3: TGTGCCAGTAGTATAAAACGTCCCGGGACAGGGGCCCCGAACATTCTACGCTACGAGCAGTACTTC. V gene TRBV19 combines with J gene TRBJ2-7; 10 nucleotides line up with TRBD1. The CDR3 is made up of 22 amino acids. Trimming removed 2 bases from V and 3 bases from J; junction bases left unmatched: 25. The V gene's germline CDR1 is LNHDA and CDR2 SQIVND (reference sequence).

The chain carries TRBV4-1 and TRBJ2-5, with D possibly being TRBD1 (5 bases). CDR1 is MGHRA and CDR2 is YSYEKL in the germline V gene. The CDR3 extends over 15 amino acids. The V end was cut by 3 bases, the J end by 4 bases, with 15 bases between. CDR3 nucleotide sequence: TGCGCCAGCAGCCAGGCTCGGACACTCCCAGAGACCCAGTACTTC. This encodes CASSQARTLPETQYF.

As for this clone: The identical CDR3 is also encoded by other nucleotide sequences in the sample. The chain couples TRBV9 to TRBJ2-2; 12 positions agree with TRBD2. Germline V gives CDR1 SGDLS, CDR2 YYNGEE. V lost 4 bases and J lost 5; bases outside the gene matches: 6. There are 16 residues in the CDR3. DNA for the CDR3: TGTGCCAGCAGCCCCCGACTAGCGGGAGTAACCGGGGAGCTGTTTTTT. Its protein product is CASSPRLAGVTGELFF.

V usage is TRBV6-5 and J usage is TRBJ1-2; D is ambiguous. The germline gives CDR1 MNHEY, CDR2 SVGAGI. V lost 7 bases, J lost 0 bases, and 9 bases lay in between. The CDR3 loop spans 13 amino acids. The CDR3, as DNA: TGTGCCAGCAAAACAGTCGCTAACTATGGCTACACCTTC. Translating it yields CASKTVANYGYTF.

This chain joins TRBV28 and TRBJ2-5; D may be TRBD2 (6 bases). CDR1 is MDHEN, CDR2 SYDVKM, per germline. This CDR3 spans 15 amino acids. The germline V and J ends were trimmed by 6 bases and 9 bases, with 23 bases remaining between them. CDR3 sequence reads: CASRSTFGTGLPQYF. The CDR3 DNA is TGTGCCAGCAGATCTACGTTTGGGACTGGGTTGCCCCAGTACTTC.

The V call is TRBV27, the J call TRBJ1-6; a weak D match, TRBD1 (6 bases). CDR3 length equals 15 residues. V gave up 7 bases and J gave up 0 bases, with 10 bases separating them. Germline V CDR1 and CDR2: MNHEY, SMNVEV (reference sequence). This chain's CDR3 is CASKRGSSYNSPLHF. The CDR3 DNA is TGTGCCAGCAAAAGGGGGAGCTCCTATAATTCACCCCTCCACTTT.

The V gene is TRBV30, the J gene TRBJ1-2; 10 nucleotides line up with TRBD1. This CDR3 has 16 residues. With V trimmed by 5 bases and J by 2 bases, 11 bases remained unmatched. Germline-derived CDR1 and CDR2 are GTSNPN and SVGIG (reference sequence). CDR3 loop: CAWWGQGKIVNYGYTF. CDR3 nucleotide sequence: TGTGCCTGGTGGGGACAGGGGAAGATTGTAAACTATGGCTACACCTTC.

The genes are TRBV27 and TRBJ1-1, with unresolved D. Trimming removed 6 bases from V and 1 base from J, with 12 bases in between. This CDR3 spans 14 amino acids. Germline V gene sequence: CDR1 MNHEY, CDR2 SMNVEV (reference sequence). DNA for the CDR3: TGTGCCAGCAGGCCCTGGGCGTCGAACACTGAAGCTTTCTTT. Translated, it gives CASRPWASNTEAFF.

The chain has TRBV5-1 and TRBJ2-1, with 12 nucleotides matching TRBD2. CDR1 is SGHRS and CDR2 is YFSETQ in the germline V gene. This CDR3 comprises 18 residues. Losses at the gene ends were 4 bases for V and 6 bases for J; bases not matched to a gene: 14. CDR3 in amino acids: CASSQLTSGRSKGNEQFF. The DNA for the CDR3 is TGCGCCAGCAGCCAGCTGACTAGCGGGAGAAGCAAGGGCAATGAGCAGTTCTTC.

This clone was seen only once. The rearrangement joins TRBV7-9 to TRBJ2-1, with D possibly being TRBD2 (6 bases). The V gene lost 3 bases and the J gene lost 6 bases, with 18 bases spanning the gap. This CDR3 region has 16 residues. The germline CDR1 and CDR2 sequences are SEHNR and FQNEAQ (reference sequence). The CDR3 is CASSFLRDWGSNEQFF. The CDR3 coding sequence is TGTGCCAGCAGCTTTCTACGGGACTGGGGAAGCAATGAGCAGTTCTTC.